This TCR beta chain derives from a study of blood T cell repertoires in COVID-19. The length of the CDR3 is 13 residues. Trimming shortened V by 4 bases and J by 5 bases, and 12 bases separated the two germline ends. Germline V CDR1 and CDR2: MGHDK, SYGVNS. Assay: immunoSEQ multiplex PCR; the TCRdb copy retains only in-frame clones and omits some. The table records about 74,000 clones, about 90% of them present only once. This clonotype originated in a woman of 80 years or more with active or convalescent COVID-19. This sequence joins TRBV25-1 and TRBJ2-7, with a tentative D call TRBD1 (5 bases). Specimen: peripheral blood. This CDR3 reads CASSAQGPDEQYF. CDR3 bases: TGTGCCAGCAGTGCCCAGGGCCCCGACGAGCAGTACTTC.